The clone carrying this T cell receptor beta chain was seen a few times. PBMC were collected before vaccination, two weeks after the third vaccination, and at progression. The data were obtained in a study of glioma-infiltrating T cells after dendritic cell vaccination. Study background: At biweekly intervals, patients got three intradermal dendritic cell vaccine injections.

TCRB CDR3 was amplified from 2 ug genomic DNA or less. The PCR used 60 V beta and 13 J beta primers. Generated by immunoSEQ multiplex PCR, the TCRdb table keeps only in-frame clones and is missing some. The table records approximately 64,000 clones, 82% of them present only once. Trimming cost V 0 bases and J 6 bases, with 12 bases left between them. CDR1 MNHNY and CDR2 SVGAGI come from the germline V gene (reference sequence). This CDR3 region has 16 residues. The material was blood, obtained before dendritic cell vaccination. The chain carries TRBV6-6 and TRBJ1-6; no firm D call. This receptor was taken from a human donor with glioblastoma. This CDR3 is CASSYSRAPVNSPLHF. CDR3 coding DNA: TGTGCCAGCAGTTACTCGAGGGCGCCCGTTAATTCACCCCTCCACTTT.